The entry that follows covers one T cell receptor beta chain sequence. There are many counts of this clonotype. Its specific antigen is unknown. Base-call qualities are not available, and no considerably larger clone is one nucleotide away. This record belongs to a study of CD8 T cells in ankylosing spondylitis (dated by TCRdb to 2017 to 2019). For context, the study as a whole: To find TCR variants linked to disease, the study profiled T cell receptor beta repertoires in ankylosing spondylitis patients and healthy donors. In total, the full study cohort was made up of approximately 99 healthy donors and 25 ankylosing spondylitis patients. Peripheral blood was sampled, and synovial fluid was additionally collected from ankylosing spondylitis patients.

Data came from an Illumina HiSeq 2500. TCR beta libraries were prepared by quantitative 5'-RACE with molecular barcodes. As for the original processing: To identify disease-linked TCR variants, a new computational method was used, one built on a probabilistic model of VDJ rearrangement. Starting from the raw public reads, TCRdb applied fastp trimming at Q25, assembled clones with MiXCR and retained in-frame beta chains. Each record represents a unique CDR3 protein, reported with the most common genes and DNA among its rows. The V and J calls were not made by the authors but by TCRdb's processing. Across this sample there are about 36,000 distinct CDR3 sequences, with 5.5% to 7.5% seen only once. The top ten constitute approximately 12% of the sample. The research as a whole found: The disease-linked clones showed a CD8+ phenotype and occurred at relatively low frequencies in peripheral blood. The disease-linked clones were reported as significantly enriched in matched synovial fluid samples from ankylosing spondylitis patients. Some of the motif variants had been reported before in the synovial fluid and blood of reactive arthritis patients, a finding that suggests common disease-initiation mechanisms. Blood from ankylosing spondylitis patients appeared to be characterized by a TCR beta motif made up of about 8 highly homologous amino acid variants.

The clonotype originates from a male donor with ankylosing spondylitis or in good health (not recorded which). Sequencing input: blood, either unsorted or a sorted T cell fraction (not recorded which).

The base sequence is TGTGCCAGCAGCCAAGAGGCGCCAGCGGGAGTGGCCATTCAGTACTTC. This yields the protein CASSQEAPAGVAIQYF. The sequence is built from TRBV4-2 and TRBJ2-4; TRBD2 fits 8 bases in the junction. V is pruned by 0 bases and J by 9 bases, leaving 10 bases of the junction without a gene match. For CDR1 and CDR2, the germline V gene lists LGHNA and YNFKEQ. The CDR3 holds 16 amino acids from the cysteine to the phenylalanine. The only DNA kept is the CDR3, 48 bases in frame from the first base.